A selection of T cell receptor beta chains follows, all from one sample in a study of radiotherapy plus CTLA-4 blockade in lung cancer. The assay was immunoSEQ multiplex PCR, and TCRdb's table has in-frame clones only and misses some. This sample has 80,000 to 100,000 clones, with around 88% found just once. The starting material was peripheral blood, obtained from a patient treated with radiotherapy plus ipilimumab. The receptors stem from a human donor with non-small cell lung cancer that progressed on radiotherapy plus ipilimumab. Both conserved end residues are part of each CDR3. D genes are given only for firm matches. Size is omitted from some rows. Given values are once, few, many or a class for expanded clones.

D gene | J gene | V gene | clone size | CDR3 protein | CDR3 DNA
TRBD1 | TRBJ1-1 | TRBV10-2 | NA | CASLTGSGEAFF | TGCGCCAGCTTGACAGGGTCGGGGGAAGCTTTCTTT
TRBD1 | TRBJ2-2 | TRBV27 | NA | CASSRTGGGGELFF | TGTGCCAGCAGCCGGACAGGGGGAGGCGGGGAGCTGTTTTTT
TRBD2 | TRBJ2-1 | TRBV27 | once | CASSLYASGLYNEQFF | TGTGCCAGCAGTTTATATGCTAGCGGCCTATACAATGAGCAGTTCTTC
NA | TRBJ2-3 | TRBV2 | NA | CASSESGPRAGQASSTDTQYF | TGTGCCAGCAGTGAATCAGGGCCACGGGCGGGCCAAGCTTCTAGCACAGATACGCAGTATTTT
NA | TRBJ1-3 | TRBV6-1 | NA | CASSAGASVSGNTIYF | TGTGCCAGCAGTGCAGGTGCCAGCGTCTCTGGAAACACCATATATTTT
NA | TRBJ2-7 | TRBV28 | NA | CASRPRGRPYEQYF | TGTGCCAGCAGGCCCAGGGGGAGGCCCTACGAGCAGTACTTC
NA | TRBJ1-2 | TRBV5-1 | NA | CASSFEGYIYGYTF | TGCGCCAGCAGCTTTGAGGGCTACATCTATGGCTACACCTTC
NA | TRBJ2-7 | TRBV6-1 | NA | CASSEASYEQYF | TGTGCCAGCAGTGAAGCCTCCTACGAGCAGTACTTC
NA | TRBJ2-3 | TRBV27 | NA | CASSGQVPTDTQYF | TGTGCCAGCAGTGGTCAGGTACCCACAGATACGCAGTATTTT
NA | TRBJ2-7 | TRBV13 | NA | CASSLGLVGDYEQYF | TGTGCCAGCAGCTTAGGCCTTGTAGGGGACTACGAGCAGTACTTC
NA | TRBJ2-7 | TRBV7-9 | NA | CASSFGTASTYEQYF | TGTGCCAGCAGCTTCGGGACTGCCTCAACCTACGAGCAGTACTTC
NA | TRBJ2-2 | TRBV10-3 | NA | CAISPHTGELFF | TGTGCCATCAGTCCCCACACCGGGGAGCTGTTTTTT
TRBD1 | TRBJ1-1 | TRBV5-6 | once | CASSLLTGVTNTEAFF | TGTGCCAGCAGCTTGTTAACAGGGGTCACGAACACTGAAGCTTTCTTT
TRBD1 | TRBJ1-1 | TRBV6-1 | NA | CASSPRQGGNTEAFF | TGTGCCAGCAGTCCTCGACAGGGTGGGAACACTGAAGCTTTCTTT
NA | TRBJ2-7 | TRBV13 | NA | CASSPPGSAYEQYF | TGTGCCAGCAGCCCCCCGGGCTCAGCCTACGAGCAGTACTTC
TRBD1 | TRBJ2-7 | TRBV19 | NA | CASSIRGQGGEQYF | TGTGCCAGTAGTATCCGGGGACAGGGGGGCGAGCAGTACTTC